What follows are 8 T cell receptor beta chains derived from one specimen sequenced in a study of T cell repertoires in cytomegalovirus infection. Via MiXCR, TCRdb re-called the reads, giving one row per CDR3 protein. Of 150,000 to 200,000 distinct CDR3 sequences in the sample, about a sixth are singletons; the top ten hold 18%. The sequenced sample was CD8+ T cells from PBMCs. These receptors came from a human donor in good health (CMV status not recorded). Some clones in this sample may be carry-over from other donors' samples.

The chain carries TRBV25-1 and TRBJ2-2; TRBD1 might be the D (6 bases). Germline V lookup: CDR1 MGHDK, CDR2 SYGVNS. This CDR3 spans 15 amino acids. The germline V and J ends were trimmed by 6 bases and 5 bases, with 16 bases remaining between them. Written as DNA, the CDR3 is TGTGCCAGCAGGGGGGCAAAACTGGGGACCGGGGAGCTGTTTTTT. Its translation: CASRGAKLGTGELFF. Combining the CDR3 with reference TRBV25-1 and TRBJ2-2 gives the whole variable domain EADIYQTPRYLVIGTGKKITLECSQTMGHDKMYWYQQDPGMELHLIHYSYGVNSTEKGDLSSESTVSRIRTEHFPLTLESARPSHTSQYLCASRGAKLGTGELFFGEGSRLTVL.

This clonotype appeared many times. The chain combines TRBV7-2 with TRBJ2-4; the match to TRBD2 covers 7 bases. The CDR3 is 17 amino acids. V lost 7 bases to trimming and J lost 3 bases; unmatched junction nucleotides: 15. Looked up from germline, CDR1 is SGHTA and CDR2 is FQGNSA. Written as DNA, the CDR3 is TGTGCCAGCAACGACCCCAGCCTTCTAGCGGTCAAAAACATTCAGTACTTC. Protein: CASNDPSLLAVKNIQYF. Drawing the rest from reference TRBV7-2 and TRBJ2-4, the complete variable domain is GAGVSQSPSNKVTEKGKDVELRCDPISGHTALYWYRQSLGQGLEFLIYFQGNSAPDKSGLPSDRFSAERTGGSVSTLTIQRTQQEDSAVYLCASNDPSLLAVKNIQYFGAGTRLSVL.

This clonotype was seen a handful of times. The chain employs TRBV7-6 and TRBJ2-1, with TRBD2 identical over 10 bases. Germline CDR1 and CDR2: SGHVS and FNYEAQ. J gave up 7 bases and V 1 base, and 4 bases lay outside the gene matches. The CDR3 length is 15 residues. The chain's CDR3 is CASSLERGGGNEQFF. CDR3 bases: TGTGCCAGCAGCTTAGAGCGGGGGGGCGGGAATGAGCAGTTCTTC.

This clonotype showed up just a few times. V and J are TRBV6-2 or TRBV6-3 and TRBJ1-1; D is possibly TRBD1 (5 bases). Trimming pared 11 bases from V and 0 bases from J, leaving 13 bases between. CDR3 length equals 13 residues. The germline CDR1 and CDR2 sequences are MNHEY and SVGEGT. The DNA for the CDR3 is TGTGCCGGAAGGGGCAACATGAACACTGAAGCTTTCTTT. Amino acids: CAGRGNMNTEAFF.

This clonotype is a singleton in its sample. V gene TRBV4-3 combines with J gene TRBJ1-1; no firm D call. The CDR3 totals 15 residues. V lost 1 base to trimming and J lost 0 bases, with 9 bases between them. Germline V CDR1 and CDR2: LGHNA, YSLEER. This CDR3 is CASSQGWMMNTEAFF. CDR3 nucleotides: TGCGCCAGCAGCCAAGGGTGGATGATGAACACTGAAGCTTTCTTT.

There are a few counts of this clonotype. This sequence joins TRBV28 and TRBJ1-5; 8 bases line up with TRBD1. Per the germline V gene, CDR1 is MDHEN and CDR2 is SYDVKM. Germline trimming cut 2 bases from V and 5 bases from J; bases unmatched to any gene: 5. The CDR3 extends over 15 amino acids. The chain's CDR3 is CASSLRGQGDQPQHF. The DNA for the CDR3 is TGTGCCAGCAGTTTACGAGGACAGGGAGATCAGCCCCAGCATTTT.

J is TRBJ2-3 and V is TRBV27; TRBD1 aligns across 8 bases. The ends lost 4 bases at V and 12 bases at J; junction bases unmatched: 6. Germline values: CDR1 MNHEY, CDR2 SMNVEV (reference sequence). The length of the CDR3 is 12 residues. The CDR3 here is CASSSRTGFQYF. CDR3 DNA sequence: TGTGCCAGCAGTTCCCGGACAGGGTTCCAGTATTTT.

V and J are TRBV7-9 and TRBJ2-1; possibly TRBD2 for D (6 bases). V shed 1 base and J shed 7 bases, with 14 bases lying between them. The CDR3 spans 15 residues. CDR1 SEHNR and CDR2 FQNEAQ come from the germline V gene (reference sequence). The CDR3 sequence is CASSLDAGSGNEQFF. Here the CDR3 DNA reads TGTGCCAGCAGCTTAGACGCGGGGTCGGGGAATGAGCAGTTCTTC. Looking up the rest from reference TRBV7-9 and TRBJ2-1 gives the full variable domain: DTGVSQNPRHKITKRGQNVTFRCDPISEHNRLYWYRQTLGQGPEFLTYFQNEAQLEKSRLLSDRFSAERPKGSFSTLEIQRTEQGDSAMYLCASSLDAGSGNEQFFGPGTRLTVL.